This TCR beta chain was recovered during a study of identical twins. Overall study results and limits: Within cord blood, abundant beta clonotypes carried fewer insertions, but memory repertoires showed no such trend. Part of the zero-insertion signal could reflect confounding by invariant MAIT and iNKT cells. Out-of-frame alpha sequences shared between twins exhibited an excess of low generation probability.

TCRdb passed the 5' RACE reads through MiXCR, listing each CDR3 protein once. The sample shows 400,000 to 550,000 distinct CDR3 sequences, roughly an eighth of them seen only once. Trimming cost V 1 base and J 5 bases, with 10 bases left between them. The CDR3 has 13 amino acids. Germline CDR1 is SGHRS and CDR2 is YFSETQ. Note on this clonotype: Its antigen is still unknown.

This sample was shared with a second study, whose subject was yellow fever vaccine responses in identical twins.

The origin of this receptor is a woman under 30 in good health. The chain carries TRBV5-1 and TRBJ2-7; tentatively, D is TRBD1 (5 bases). Material for sequencing was CD4+ T cells sorted from blood. The CDR3 DNA reads as TGCGCCAGCAGCTTGACAGGAAGCGACGAGCAGTACTTC. The encoded protein is CASSLTGSDEQYF.